This TCR beta chain was recorded in a study of Graves' ophthalmopathy and Graves' hyperthyroidism. Ten or more counts support this clonotype. Germline V gene sequence: CDR1 SQVTM, CDR2 ANQGSEA. V lost 0 bases, J lost 3 bases, and 6 bases lay in between. This CDR3 has 12 residues. Patients were left out if they had other autoimmune diseases, uncontrolled infections, pregnancy or lactation. Transcripts of RNA were the source for amplifying TCR beta CDR3 regions. Second-round multiplex PCR followed a first-round RT-PCR using HTBI primers. Using its own MiXCR run on the multiplex PCR reads, TCRdb lists one record per CDR3 protein. Of some 520,000 distinct CDR3 sequences listed, roughly 14% were seen once; the top ten hold over 7.5%.

The sequence derives from a woman under 40 with Graves' ophthalmopathy. The chain is built from TRBV29-1 and TRBJ2-7; no firm D call. Sequencing was carried out using blood. CDR3 sequence (DNA): TGCAGCGTTGAAGATGGGGACTACGAGCAGTACTTC. This encodes CSVEDGDYEQYF.